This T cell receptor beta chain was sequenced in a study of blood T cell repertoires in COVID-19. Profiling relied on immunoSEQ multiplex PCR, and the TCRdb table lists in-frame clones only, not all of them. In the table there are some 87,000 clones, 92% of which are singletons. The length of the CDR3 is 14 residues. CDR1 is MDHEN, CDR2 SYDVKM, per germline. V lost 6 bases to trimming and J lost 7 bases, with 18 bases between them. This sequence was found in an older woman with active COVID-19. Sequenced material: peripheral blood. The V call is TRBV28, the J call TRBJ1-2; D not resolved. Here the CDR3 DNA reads TGTGCCAGCAGGTTGATCACATCCCCCTCTGGCTACACCTTC. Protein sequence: CASRLITSPSGYTF.